This TCR beta chain was captured in a study of shared clonotypes between healthy human individuals. Overall study: Plates per donor: three CD4 naive, three CD4 memory, two CD8 naive, one CD8 memory.

J was trimmed by 8 bases and V by 4 bases; bases with no gene match: 8. CDR1 SEHNR and CDR2 FQNEAQ come from the germline V gene (reference sequence). The CDR3 runs to 14 residues. The sorted-subset replicate PCRs were given about 210 ng DNA, which is tens of thousands of T cell genomes. Repertoires were generated with immunoSEQ multiplex PCR, while TCRdb's copy carries only in-frame clones and drops some. The data show about 1 million clones, about 76% seen once. V usage is TRBV7-9 and J usage is TRBJ1-2; TRBD1 matches 9 bases. This sequence was found in a man aged 18 to 30 in good health. Material for sequencing was memory CD4+ T cells sorted from blood. The subset here: CD45RA-negative fraction. CDR3 residues: CASSSYEDRGGYTF. CDR3 DNA: TGTGCCAGCAGCTCCTACGAGGACAGGGGAGGCTACACCTTC.